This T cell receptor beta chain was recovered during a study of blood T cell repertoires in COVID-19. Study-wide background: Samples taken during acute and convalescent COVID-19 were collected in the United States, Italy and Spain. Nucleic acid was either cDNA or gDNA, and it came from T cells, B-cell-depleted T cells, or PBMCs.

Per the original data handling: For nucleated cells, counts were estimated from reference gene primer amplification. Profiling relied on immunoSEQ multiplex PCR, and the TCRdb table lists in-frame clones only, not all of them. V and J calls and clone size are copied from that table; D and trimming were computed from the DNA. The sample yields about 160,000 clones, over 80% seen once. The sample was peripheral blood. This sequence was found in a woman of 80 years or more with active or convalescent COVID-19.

The CDR3 nucleotides are TGTGCCAGCAGCCCGAGAACTAGCGGGGGCCGGTCGGATACGCAGTATTTT. Protein sequence: CASSPRTSGGRSDTQYF. The chain recombines TRBV7-2 with TRBJ2-3; TRBD2 aligns across 11 bases. This CDR3 has 17 amino acids. Losses at the gene ends were 5 bases for V and 6 bases for J; bases not matched to a gene: 13. CDR1 and CDR2 (germline): SGHTA, FQGNSA.